The following is a T cell receptor beta chain sequence with its context. Its antigen remains unknown. In the same sample, other DNA sequences code for this CDR3. CDR3 length equals 15 residues. Per the germline V gene, CDR1 is SGHTA and CDR2 is FQGTGA. V shed 5 bases, J shed 6 bases, and the junction held 3 bases outside the gene matches. This entry is derived from a study of Ad26.COV2.S vaccination and SARS-CoV-2 variants. Study conclusions and caveats: Vaccine recipients showed a spike-specific TCR breadth that was higher than in placebo recipients.

Described treatment: 15 to 20 received Ad26.COV2.S at low or high dose, single or two shots; roughly five received placebo; per-sample allocation not given. Sample collection was performed on day 63 after the first vaccine or placebo injection. Immunization relied on an Ad26 vector, which expressed Wuhan-strain SARS-CoV-2 spike. Sequencing used immunoSEQ multiplex PCR; TCRdb keeps in-frame clones, though not all of them. The sample lists approximately 460,000 clones; roughly 87% were seen once. The rearrangement links TRBV7-3 to TRBJ2-1, with 14 bases identical to TRBD2. The source material was peripheral blood, sampled in a trial of Ad26.COV2.S vaccine versus placebo. This clonotype originated in a person between 18 and 59 years old who received the Ad26.COV2.S COVID-19 vaccine or a placebo. The CDR3 is CASSLGLAGVNEQFF. CDR3 DNA: TGTGCCAGCAGCCTGGGACTAGCGGGAGTCAATGAGCAGTTCTTC.